These T cell receptor beta chains were read from a single sample in a study of blood T cell repertoires in COVID-19. Assay used: immunoSEQ multiplex PCR; TCRdb lists only in-frame clones, some missing. The sample has about 270,000 clones, 83% seen once. What was sequenced was peripheral blood. The receptor set was obtained from a woman between 45 and 65 years old who had recovered from COVID-19. CDR3s include the opening cysteine and the closing phenylalanine or tryptophan. D genes are given only for firm matches. The size entry is marked missing in some rows and otherwise reads once, few, many or a size class.

v_call	clone_size	j_call	d_call	cdr3_aa	cdr3_nt
TRBV11-2	-	TRBJ1-5	-	CASSPGRETGPQHF	TGTGCCAGCAGCCCAGGACGGGAGACGGGGCCCCAGCATTTT
TRBV6-5	-	TRBJ1-2	-	CASSGAGALSGYTF	TGTGCCAGCAGCGGGGCGGGGGCTCTGAGTGGCTACACCTTC
TRBV7-3	-	TRBJ1-1	-	CASRGGIGTEAFF	TGTGCCAGCCGGGGAGGGATCGGCACTGAAGCTTTCTTT
TRBV10-3	-	TRBJ2-6	-	CASATGANVLTF	TGTGCCTCCGCTACTGGGGCCAACGTCCTGACTTTC
TRBV11-3	-	TRBJ2-7	-	CASSILPQGAPWYEQYF	TGTGCCAGCAGTATCCTGCCACAGGGTGCACCTTGGTACGAGCAGTACTTC
TRBV19	-	TRBJ1-1	TRBD1	CASSFETGVITEAFF	TGTGCCAGTAGTTTTGAGACAGGGGTCATCACTGAAGCTTTCTTT
TRBV6-4	-	TRBJ2-1	-	CASSDVPRGEQFF	TGTGCCAGCAGTGACGTGCCTCGGGGTGAGCAGTTCTTC
TRBV28	-	TRBJ2-7	TRBD1	CASSGQGVYEQYF	TGTGCCAGCAGCGGACAGGGTGTCTACGAGCAGTACTTC
TRBV7-2	-	TRBJ2-3	-	CASSLVGPGADTQYF	TGTGCCAGCAGCTTGGTGGGCCCCGGGGCAGATACGCAGTATTTT
TRBV5-1	-	TRBJ1-1	-	CASSRSGITFPFF	TGCGCCAGCAGCCGCTCGGGGATAACATTTCCTTTCTTT
TRBV9	-	TRBJ2-5	TRBD2	CASSASGGETQYF	TGTGCCAGCAGCGCCTCGGGAGGTGAGACCCAGTACTTC
TRBV3-1/TRBV3-2	few	TRBJ1-1	TRBD1	CASSVGGQGEAFF	TGTGCCAGCAGCGTAGGAGGACAGGGAGAAGCTTTCTTT
TRBV6-2/TRBV6-3	-	TRBJ2-3	-	CASSYPKSTDTQYF	TGTGCCAGCAGTTACCCTAAGAGCACAGATACGCAGTATTTT
TRBV19	-	TRBJ1-1	TRBD1	CASSRADRAEAGAFF	TGTGCCAGTAGTAGGGCGGACAGGGCGGAAGCTGGAGCTTTCTTT
TRBV28	-	TRBJ2-7	TRBD2	CASRSGSTVYEQYF	TGTGCCAGCAGGAGCGGGAGTACCGTCTACGAGCAGTACTTC
TRBV2	-	TRBJ1-1	-	CASRVQGGGSEAFF	TGTGCCAGCAGAGTACAAGGGGGGGGGAGTGAAGCTTTCTTT
TRBV7-2	-	TRBJ2-2	TRBD1	CASSFGQGYTGELFF	TGTGCCAGCAGCTTCGGACAGGGGTACACCGGGGAGCTGTTTTTT
TRBV12-3/TRBV12-4	-	TRBJ1-6	-	CASSFGQSPLHF	TGTGCCAGCAGTTTTGGACAGTCACCCCTCCACTTT
TRBV14	-	TRBJ2-7	TRBD2	CASSQVAGGGEQYF	TGTGCCAGCAGCCAAGTGGCGGGGGGAGGCGAGCAGTACTTC
TRBV19	-	TRBJ2-7	-	CASSIGGDYEQYF	TGTGCCAGTAGTATAGGGGGGGACTACGAGCAGTACTTC
TRBV6-5	-	TRBJ1-2	-	CASSPDLSRNYGYTF	TGTGCCAGCAGTCCCGACCTCTCGAGGAACTATGGCTACACCTTC
TRBV12-3/TRBV12-4	-	TRBJ1-2	-	CASSSTGYGYTF	TGTGCCAGCAGTTCAACAGGCTATGGCTACACCTTC
TRBV11-3	-	TRBJ2-2	-	CASSPSYGTGELFF	TGTGCCAGCAGCCCATCCTACGGGACCGGGGAGCTGTTTTTT
TRBV11-2	-	TRBJ2-1	-	CASSLEDWNEQFF	TGTGCCAGCAGCTTAGAAGACTGGAATGAGCAGTTCTTC
TRBV28	-	TRBJ1-2	-	CASSLFEGRGGYTF	TGTGCCAGCAGTTTATTCGAGGGCAGGGGTGGCTACACCTTC
TRBV9	few	TRBJ1-1	-	CASTKSVESTEAFF	TGTGCCAGCACCAAATCTGTTGAGAGCACTGAAGCTTTCTTT
TRBV28	-	TRBJ2-7	-	CASSLRGPEQYF	TGTGCCAGCAGTTTAAGGGGTCCTGAGCAGTACTTC
TRBV4-2	once	TRBJ2-5	-	CASSPGTRGTETQYF	TGTGCCAGCAGCCCCGGGACCAGGGGAACGGAGACCCAGTACTTC
TRBV6-5	-	TRBJ2-1	TRBD2	CASSPGLAGGPMFF	TGTGCCAGCAGTCCCGGACTAGCGGGAGGGCCTATGTTCTTC
TRBV5-4	-	TRBJ1-2	TRBD1	CASSKQGYDYTF	TGTGCCAGCAGCAAACAGGGGTACGACTACACCTTC
TRBV11-2	-	TRBJ2-7	-	CASSQSPSWSYEQYF	TGTGCCAGCAGCCAGTCTCCTAGCTGGAGCTACGAGCAGTACTTC
TRBV19	-	TRBJ2-1	-	CASSIRDWNNEQFF	TGTGCCAGTAGTATTCGGGACTGGAACAATGAGCAGTTCTTC
TRBV7-9	-	TRBJ2-1	-	CASSLVSNEQFF	TGTGCCAGCAGCTTAGTCAGTAATGAGCAGTTCTTC
TRBV5-1	-	TRBJ1-6	-	CASSQGHSAGSPLHF	TGCGCCAGCAGCCAGGGACATTCGGCTGGTTCACCCCTCCACTTT
TRBV9	-	TRBJ2-6	-	CASSVEGVRVANVLTF	TGTGCCAGCAGCGTGGAGGGAGTTAGAGTGGCCAACGTCCTGACTTTC
TRBV27	-	TRBJ2-7	-	CASSLRGVEGSYEQYF	TGTGCCAGCAGTTTACGCGGGGTCGAAGGATCCTACGAGCAGTACTTC
TRBV10-3	-	TRBJ2-1	-	CAIGRDSSGRNEQFF	TGTGCCATCGGCCGGGACTCAAGCGGCCGTAATGAGCAGTTCTTC
TRBV11-2	once	TRBJ2-2	TRBD2	CASRRPGLAAGELFF	TGTGCCAGCAGACGACCGGGACTAGCGGCCGGGGAGCTGTTTTTT
TRBV9	-	TRBJ1-3	-	CASSANLHRAGNTIYF	TGTGCCAGCAGCGCGAACCTCCACAGGGCTGGAAACACCATATATTTT
TRBV11-1	few	TRBJ1-6	TRBD1	CASSPGQGPGSPLHF	TGTGCCAGCAGCCCAGGACAGGGGCCCGGTTCACCCCTCCACTTT
TRBV5-4	-	TRBJ1-4	TRBD1	CASSLMAGGANEKLFF	TGTGCCAGCAGCTTAATGGCAGGGGGAGCTAATGAAAAACTGTTTTTT
TRBV5-4	-	TRBJ2-3	TRBD2	CASKSSGPSTDTQYF	TGTGCCAGCAAATCTAGCGGTCCTAGCACAGATACGCAGTATTTT
TRBV20-1	-	TRBJ2-3	TRBD1	CSAQGARTF	TGCAGTGCTCAGGGGGCGAGGACTTTT
TRBV15	-	TRBJ2-7	TRBD1	CATSRGGQGSYEQYF	TGTGCCACCAGCAGAGGGGGACAGGGCTCCTACGAGCAGTACTTC
TRBV6-1	-	TRBJ2-7	TRBD1	CASSEGGQGGTYEQYF	TGTGCCAGCAGTGAAGGGGGACAGGGGGGGACCTACGAGCAGTACTTC
TRBV11-1	-	TRBJ1-1	-	CASSLVSSEAFF	TGTGCCAGCAGCTTAGTTAGCAGTGAAGCTTTCTTT
TRBV29-1	-	TRBJ2-7	-	CSVESRDYEQYF	TGCAGCGTTGAAAGCAGGGACTACGAGCAGTACTTC
TRBV30	-	TRBJ1-3	-	CAWSVQGTSSGNTIYF	TGTGCCTGGAGTGTACAGGGCACTTCCTCTGGAAACACCATATATTTT